This TCR beta chain was identified during a study of blood T cell repertoires in COVID-19. About the study: The cDNA or gDNA used as material had been derived from T cells, B-cell-depleted T cells, or PBMCs.

The CDR3 length is 17 residues. V lost 4 bases and J lost 0, with 20 bases in between. The germline gives CDR1 SGHDT, CDR2 YYEEEE. TCRdb keeps only in-frame clones here, not all; method: immunoSEQ multiplex PCR. Of 220,000 or so clones listed, around four fifths are singletons. Sequencing was carried out using peripheral blood. J is TRBJ2-7 and V is TRBV5-6; D might be TRBD1 (5 bases). The source of this sequence is a man aged 30 to 45 with active or convalescent COVID-19. CDR3 sequence reads: CASSRWEEQGYSYEQYF. The CDR3 DNA is TGTGCCAGCAGCCGGTGGGAAGAGCAGGGATACTCCTACGAGCAGTACTTC.